These 8 T cell receptor beta chains originate from one sample sequenced in a study of cytomegalovirus exposure and HLA in healthy donors. The PCR was carried out with 60 Vbeta primers and 13 Jbeta primers. Here immunoSEQ multiplex PCR was the method, and the copy in TCRdb shows in-frame clones only, minus some. The sample has a few hundred thousand clones, approximately 80% seen once; the top ten hold roughly 7.4%. Sequenced sample: PBMCs. The receptors were sampled from a woman aged 55 to 70 in good health and CMV-seropositive.

V and J are TRBV5-1 and TRBJ2-3, with 8 bases that match TRBD1. The CDR3 is 14 amino acids. Trimming at V came to 4 bases and at J to 1 base, leaving 2 bases not matched to a gene. CDR1 is SGHRS, CDR2 YFSETQ, per germline. CDR3 in amino acids: CASSVGQGTDTQYF. As DNA, the CDR3 is TGCGCCAGCAGCGTGGGACAGGGCACAGATACGCAGTATTTT.

The chain recombines TRBV28 with TRBJ1-2; maybe TRBD1 (5 bases). Trimming stripped 8 bases from V and 3 bases from J, with 13 bases between. CDR1 is MDHEN, CDR2 SYDVKM, per germline. The CDR3 is made up of 13 amino acids. The CDR3 loop reads CASGPWGYYGYTF. The DNA of the CDR3 is TGTGCCAGCGGTCCTTGGGGCTACTATGGCTACACCTTC.

The CDR3 region has the DNA TGTGCCAGCAGCTTGGAGCGCAGGGTCGAATCCTACGAGCAGTACTTC. This gives the protein CASSLERRVESYEQYF. The chain combines TRBV5-5 with TRBJ2-7; a weak D match, TRBD1 (5 bases). With 0 bases removed from V and 1 base from J, the gap between germline ends came to 14 bases. The length of the CDR3 is 16 residues. Germline V gene lookup returns CDR1 SGHKS and CDR2 YYEKEE (reference sequence).

V gene TRBV6-1 combines with J gene TRBJ1-5; 9 nucleotides line up with TRBD1. CDR1 and CDR2 from the germline V gene are MNHNS and SASEGT. V trimming: 4 bases; J trimming: 4 bases; junction bases outside the gene matches: 8. This CDR3 comprises 16 residues. CDR3 residues: CASSGQGTGINQPQHF. The DNA of the CDR3 is TGTGCCAGCAGTGGCCAGGGGACAGGGATTAATCAGCCCCAGCATTTT.

The chain is built from TRBV6-5 and TRBJ1-1; possible D gene TRBD1, 5 bases. V was trimmed by 8 bases and J by 7 bases, leaving 23 bases between them. Germline assignment: CDR1 MNHEY and CDR2 SVGAGI. The CDR3 extends over 15 amino acids. As DNA, the CDR3 is TGTGCCAGCTTAGAGGAACGTTCAGGGCGCATTGAAGCTTTCTTT. This sequence encodes CASLEERSGRIEAFF.

The chain joins TRBV6-5 to TRBJ2-7, with a possible D match to TRBD2 (5 bases). The CDR3 extends over 15 amino acids. Trimming removed 11 bases from V and 0 bases from J, with 20 bases in between. Germline assignment: CDR1 MNHEY and CDR2 SVGAGI. CDR3 loop: CAVARGADLSYEQYF. Here the CDR3 DNA reads TGTGCCGTAGCCAGAGGAGCGGACCTCTCCTACGAGCAGTACTTC.

The count of this clone is one. The chain employs TRBV30 and TRBJ2-5; 9 bases are a match to TRBD1. V shed 4 bases, J shed 11 bases, and the junction held 11 bases outside the gene matches. The CDR3 contains 13 residues. The germline V gene encodes CDR1 GTSNPN and CDR2 SVGIG (reference sequence). CDR3 residues: CAWNGQGIVEQYF. In DNA, the CDR3 is TGTGCCTGGAACGGACAGGGGATTGTGGAGCAGTACTTC.

V gene TRBV2 combines with J gene TRBJ2-7; 7 nucleotides line up with TRBD1. Germline CDR1 SNHLY, CDR2 FYNNEI. This CDR3 has 14 amino acids. With V trimmed by 7 bases and J by 1 base, 7 bases remained unmatched. CDR3 loop: CASNRDSRSYEQYF. The CDR3 DNA follows: TGTGCCAGCAACAGGGACAGTCGGTCCTACGAGCAGTACTTC. The full variable domain, its missing parts supplied by reference TRBV2 and TRBJ2-7, is EPEVTQTPSHQVTQMGQEVILRCVPISNHLYFYWYRQILGQKVEFLVSFYNNEISEKSEIFDDQFSVERPDGSNFTLKIRSTKLEDSAMYFCASNRDSRSYEQYFGPGTRLTVT.